This TCR beta chain was captured by sequencing in a study of shared clonotypes between healthy human individuals. At the level of the study: Each donor contributed plates that comprised three CD4 naive, three CD4 memory, two CD8 naive and one CD8 memory.

This CDR3 is 13 amino acids long. V dropped 2 bases and J dropped 4 bases, with 8 bases sitting between them. Germline values: CDR1 SGHDT, CDR2 YYEEEE. Study processing details: Filtering differed for immunoSEQ, which gave only junction sequences without quality scores. Profiled with immunoSEQ multiplex PCR; TCRdb holds only in-frame clones, not every one. The V and J calls and clone size are taken from that table; D and trimming were inferred from the DNA. The sample comprises some 580,000 clones, roughly 98% of which are singletons, and around 0.3% rests with the top ten. Terminally differentiated effector memory CD45RA+ cells were left out of the naive CD8 fraction, which was CD45RO-negative and positively selected for CCR7. The healthy adult donors were HIV-negative and reported no recent acute infections or vaccinations.

The source material was naive CD8+ T cells sorted from blood. The J gene is TRBJ2-3, the V gene TRBV5-6; D is undetermined. This clonotype was obtained from a man under 40 in good health. CDR3 nucleotides: TGTGCCAGCAGCTTTCAAGACCCAGATACGCAGTATTTT. Translation gives CASSFQDPDTQYF.